The clone carrying this T cell receptor beta chain occurred once. Its specificity is unknown. This record comes from a study of cytomegalovirus exposure and HLA in healthy donors. Study-level background: From HLA-typed donors, an early data release held around 85 million unique TCRs.

PCR involved 60 Vbeta and 13 Jbeta primers. Sequencing was performed with immunoSEQ multiplex PCR; in TCRdb, only in-frame clones are kept and a portion is missing. This table has about 140,000 clones, around 81% appearing once. Study-wide results and limits: Most TCR sequences were rare, but some public TCRs occurred in many donors. In a later analysis, several top co-occurrence clusters appeared linked to parvovirus B19, influenza, CMV and Epstein-Barr virus.

The CDR3 contains 13 residues. Between the trimmed V and J ends, which lost 8 bases and 6 bases, there was a span of 14 bases. CDR1 MNHNS and CDR2 SASEGT come from the germline V gene. The TCR originated in a man in his forties or fifties in good health and CMV-seronegative. The specimen was PBMCs. This chain connects TRBV6-1 to TRBJ1-5; no clear D. The CDR3 reads CASVNSQVQPQHF. The CDR3 DNA reads as TGTGCCAGCGTTAATTCACAAGTTCAGCCCCAGCATTTT.